This T cell receptor beta chain was sequenced during a study of blood T cells in healthy people across ages. Study details: There was about one barcoded beta molecule captured by template switching per two T cells. Study-wide findings and caveats: Older age coincided with a roughly linear decline in TCR beta diversity per million T cells.

A sample-barcoded 5' primer and a J-beta primer mix were used in a second PCR of roughly 6 to 11 cycles. Carrying 12 random nucleotides, a template-switch adaptor labeled each individual cDNA molecule. TCRdb called the 5' RACE reads again in MiXCR, with one record for every CDR3 protein. The repertoire includes 1.6 million or so distinct CDR3 sequences, about 31% of them detected once, and approximately 11% sits in the top ten. Concerning this clonotype itself: Its antigen is as yet unknown.

Researchers report isolating at least 6 million PBMCs per sample. With 6 bases removed from V and 2 bases from J, the gap between germline ends came to 13 bases. This CDR3 comprises 14 residues. The germline V gene encodes CDR1 LGHDT and CDR2 YNNKEL (reference sequence). The sample was blood. The TCR comes from a woman between 25 and 40 years old in good health. The chain carries TRBV3-1 and TRBJ2-5; D uncertain. This chain's CDR3 is CASRPHSVQETQYF. In DNA, the CDR3 is TGTGCCAGCAGACCCCACTCGGTTCAAGAGACCCAGTACTTC.